This T cell receptor (beta chain) was retrieved from a study of blood T cell repertoires in COVID-19. Across the study: Acute-phase and convalescent COVID-19 samples originated in the United States, Italy and Spain. PBMCs, B-cell-depleted T cells, or T cells were the source of the cDNA or gDNA that made up the material.

Original data processing: It was from reference gene primer amplification that nucleated cell counts were estimated. TCRdb's table, derived via immunoSEQ multiplex PCR, lists solely in-frame clones and lacks some. V and J calls and clone size are those listed in that table; D and trimming were worked out from the DNA. This sample has roughly 120,000 clones; around 85% occur once, and the top ten carry around 1.5%. Germline CDR1 SNHLY, CDR2 FYNNEI. V lost 7 bases to trimming and J lost 5 bases, with 11 bases between them. This CDR3 has 13 residues. V is TRBV2 and J is TRBJ2-2; D perhaps matches TRBD2 (7 bases). The sequenced material came from peripheral blood. The source of this sequence is a middle-aged man with acute or convalescent COVID-19. The DNA of the CDR3 is TGTGCCAGCAAGGGGGGGAGTACCGGGGAGCTGTTTTTT. Encoded protein: CASKGGSTGELFF. The complete variable domain, with remaining parts taken from reference TRBV2 and TRBJ2-2, reads EPEVTQTPSHQVTQMGQEVILRCVPISNHLYFYWYRQILGQKVEFLVSFYNNEISEKSEIFDDQFSVERPDGSNFTLKIRSTKLEDSAMYFCASKGGSTGELFFGEGSRLTVL.